This T cell receptor (beta chain) was identified in a study of coeliac disease. Germline V gives CDR1 SGHTA, CDR2 FQGNSA. Trimming stripped 5 bases from V and 2 bases from J, with 12 bases between. This CDR3 comprises 14 residues. Study results and limitations: Control samples showed higher TRB and TRG clonality than intraepithelial and lamina propria samples in active celiac disease.

Method: immunoSEQ multiplex PCR; TCRdb's copy keeps in-frame clones and lacks some. Here the sample spans some 4,000 clones, just over 60% being singletons. A note on this clone: The antigen remains unidentified.

The sequenced sample was intraepithelial lymphocytes from the gut. The chain links TRBV7-2 to TRBJ2-5, with D possibly matching TRBD1 (5 bases). This TCR derives from a man in his sixties or seventies with active celiac disease. CDR3 residues: CASSLQVAQETQYF. The CDR3 bases are TGTGCCAGCAGCCTACAGGTTGCGCAAGAGACCCAGTACTTC. Using reference TRBV7-2 and TRBJ2-5 for the parts outside the CDR3, the full variable domain is GAGVSQSPSNKVTEKGKDVELRCDPISGHTALYWYRQSLGQGLEFLIYFQGNSAPDKSGLPSDRFSAERTGGSVSTLTIQRTQQEDSAVYLCASSLQVAQETQYFGPGTRLLVL.